Detailed here is one T cell receptor (beta chain). This sample is part of a study of T cell changes during pregnancy in multiple sclerosis. The method was immunoSEQ multiplex PCR; TCRdb's version includes in-frame clones alone and lacks a portion of them. In the table there are around 100,000 clones, about nine tenths of which are singletons. The TCR was taken from a female donor with multiple sclerosis, enrolled in a pregnancy study. The sequencing used peripheral blood, collected after pregnancy.

The CDR3 protein is CASSPLTERNTEAFF. The CDR3 nucleotides read TGTGCCAGCTCACCACTCACAGAGAGAAACACTGAAGCTTTCTTT. The chain carries TRBV18 and TRBJ1-1; D is unclear. Germline lookup yields CDR1 KGHSH and CDR2 LQKENI. The CDR3 extends over 15 amino acids. Trimming took 1 base from V and 2 from J, leaving 11 bases between them.